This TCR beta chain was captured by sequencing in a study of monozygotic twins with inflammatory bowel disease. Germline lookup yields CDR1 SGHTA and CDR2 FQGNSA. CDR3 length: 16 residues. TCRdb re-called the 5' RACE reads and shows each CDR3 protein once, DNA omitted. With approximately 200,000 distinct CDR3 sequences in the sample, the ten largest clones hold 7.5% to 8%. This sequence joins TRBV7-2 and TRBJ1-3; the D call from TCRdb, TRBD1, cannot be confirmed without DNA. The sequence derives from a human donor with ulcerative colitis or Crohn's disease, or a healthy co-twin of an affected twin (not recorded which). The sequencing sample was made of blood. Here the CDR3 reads CASSTDRGPGRNTIYF.